Shown below are 12 T cell receptor beta chains from a single sample sequenced in a study of regulatory T cells in long-lasting Graves disease. The time point: newly diagnosed GD, antithyroid drugs for less than 3 months. From RNA extracted from PBMCs, the TCR library was made. Arm-PCR of CDR3 regions with iRepertoire HTBI primers generated TCR beta libraries. TCRdb re-analysed the multiplex PCR reads in MiXCR, keeping a single row per CDR3 protein. The sample comprises 350,000 to 550,000 distinct CDR3 sequences, 15% of which are singletons, and over 15% rests with the top ten. In addition, the sample was reused for a study of T cells in Graves' hyperthyroidism and ophthalmopathy.

The sequencing used peripheral blood mononuclear cells (PBMCs), collected at new diagnosis, from a patient treated with antithyroid drugs. Receptor source: a woman in her twenties or thirties with Graves disease.

This clonotype was recorded many times. V and J are TRBV3-1 and TRBJ2-1, with a weak D call TRBD2 (6 bases). Trimming left V 4 bases short and J 11 bases short, with 12 bases between. The CDR3 totals 12 residues. Germline V gives CDR1 LGHDT, CDR2 YNNKEL (reference sequence). Here the CDR3 reads CASSLGTGKQFF. As DNA, the CDR3 is TGTGCCAGCAGCCTCGGGACTGGAAAGCAGTTCTTC.

This clonotype was recorded many times. The chain carries TRBV5-1 and TRBJ2-7, with D possibly matching TRBD2 (6 bases). The V gene's germline CDR1 is SGHRS and CDR2 YFSETQ. Trimming took off 5 bases at V and 4 bases at J, with 16 bases between the two ends. The CDR3 runs to 14 residues. This CDR3 reads CASRRDLGLYEQYF. CDR3 nucleotides: TGCGCCAGCAGACGGGACTTGGGGCTGTACGAGCAGTACTTC. The entire variable domain, with the rest obtained from reference TRBV5-1 and TRBJ2-7, is as follows: KAGVTQTPRYLIKTRGQQVTLSCSPISGHRSVSWYQQTPGQGLQFLFEYFSETQRNKGNFPGRFSGRQFSNSRSEMNVSTLELGDSALYLCASRRDLGLYEQYFGPGTRLTVT.

This clonotype was seen a handful of times. The CDR3 region has the DNA TGTGCCAGCAGCCCAAGGAGAGGAAAGGACGGGGAGCTGTTTTTT. Its translation: CASSPRRGKDGELFF. The chain combines TRBV12-3 or TRBV12-4 with TRBJ2-2, with no clear D. Trimming shortened V by 6 bases and J by 7 bases, and 18 bases separated the two germline ends. This CDR3 comprises 15 residues.

In regard to this clonotype: A read error is possible here, since a much larger clone lies one base away. The V call is TRBV20-1, the J call TRBJ2-1; a weak D match, TRBD2 (7 bases). The CDR3 runs to 15 residues. CDR1 and CDR2 from the germline V gene are DFQATT and SNEGSKA (reference sequence). CDR3 nucleotide sequence: TGCAGTGCCAGAGTTCGGGGGGCGCTCGTCTACGAGCAGTTCTTC. This codes for CSARVRGALVYEQFF.

This clonotype showed up just a few times. The gene calls are TRBV28 and TRBJ2-7, with D possibly matching TRBD1 (5 bases). V was cut by 6 bases and J by 2 bases, with 8 bases left in between. The CDR3 is 12 amino acids. CDR1 is MDHEN and CDR2 is SYDVKM in the germline V gene. The CDR3 bases are TGTGCCAGCAGCACACAGGCCTACGAGCAGTACTTC. Protein: CASSTQAYEQYF.

Many counts were recorded for this clonotype. This sequence joins TRBV6-5 and TRBJ2-5, with D perhaps TRBD2 (5 bases). Germline V gene lookup returns CDR1 MNHEY and CDR2 SVGAGI. Trimming cost V 0 bases and J 5 bases, with 13 bases left between them. The CDR3 is made up of 15 amino acids. The CDR3 here is CASSYSLASRETQYF. The DNA of the CDR3 is TGTGCCAGCAGTTACTCTTTGGCTAGCCGGGAGACCCAGTACTTC.

In this sample, this clonotype turned up many times. V is TRBV30 and J is TRBJ2-5; weak D call: TRBD1 (5 bases). CDR1 and CDR2 from the germline V gene are GTSNPN and SVGIG (reference sequence). This CDR3 has 12 residues. Trimming stripped 0 bases from V and 5 bases from J, with 7 bases between. The CDR3 nucleotides read TGTGCCTGGAGTGTAGGGGTCGAGACCCAGTACTTC. It codes for CAWSVGVETQYF. The full variable domain, rest sourced from reference TRBV30 and TRBJ2-5, is SQTIHQWPATLVQPVGSPLSLECTVEGTSNPNLYWYRQAAGRGLQLLFYSVGIGQISSEVPQNLSASRPQDRQFILSSKKLLLSDSGFYLCAWSVGVETQYFGPGTRLLVL.

This clonotype was observed a few times. The V gene is TRBV29-1, the J gene TRBJ2-7, with 7 bases lining up with TRBD1. This CDR3 contains 14 residues. Germline V gives CDR1 SQVTM, CDR2 ANQGSEA. V gave up 1 base and J gave up 3 bases; unmatched junction bases: 6. DNA for the CDR3: TGCAGCGTTGAAGTGGGTGGGACAGTCTACGAGCAGTACTTC. Its protein is CSVEVGGTVYEQYF.

This clonotype occurred a few times. The rearrangement uses TRBV28 and TRBJ2-4, with 7 bases aligning to TRBD1. Germline V gene data show CDR1 as MDHEN and CDR2 as SYDVKM. The CDR3 length is 18 residues. V gave up 2 bases and J gave up 0 bases; unmatched junction bases: 10. The CDR3 region is CASSLRARGYLAKNIQYF. The CDR3 DNA follows: TGTGCCAGCAGTTTAAGGGCCAGGGGGTATTTAGCCAAAAACATTCAGTACTTC.

The chain carries TRBV10-3 and TRBJ1-2; TRBD1 agrees at 9 bases. The germline gives CDR1 ENHRY, CDR2 SYGVKD. The junction had 10 bases not matched to a gene; V was cut back by 6 bases and J by 8 bases. CDR3 size: 14 residues. CDR3 amino acids: CAIRADRGFTGYTF. The CDR3 nucleotides are TGTGCCATCAGAGCAGACAGGGGGTTTACGGGCTACACCTTC.

This clonotype has more than one count but fewer than ten. The genes are TRBV12-5 and TRBJ2-7; 10 bases are a match to TRBD2. The ends lost 2 bases at V and 4 bases at J; junction bases unmatched: 14. CDR1 LGHNT and CDR2 FRNRAP come from the germline V gene. The CDR3 loop spans 18 amino acids. Written as DNA, the CDR3 is TGTGCTAGTGGTTTGTCAACCGGGACTAGCGACTCATTATACGAGCAGTACTTC. It specifies CASGLSTGTSDSLYEQYF.

This clonotype was recorded at least ten times. J is TRBJ2-1 and V is TRBV3-1; 7 bases align to TRBD2. The V and J ends lost 1 base and 0 bases, in that order; junction bases with no gene match: 6. Germline V gene data show CDR1 as LGHDT and CDR2 as YNNKEL (reference sequence). There are 17 residues in the CDR3. DNA for the CDR3: TGTGCCAGCAGCCAAGGCCTTAGCGGGCGCTCCTACAATGAGCAGTTCTTC. As protein: CASSQGLSGRSYNEQFF.